One sample yielded the 6 T cell receptor beta chains listed below, sequenced in a study of CXCR3-negative and CXCR3-positive naive CD8 T cells. 5' RACE with UMI labels generated the TRB cDNA libraries. TCRdb derives one entry per CDR3 protein from the 5' RACE reads, leaving out DNA. The repertoire table contains 45,000 or so distinct CDR3 sequences. The sequenced sample consisted of memory CD8+ T cells from blood. These receptors all stem from a human donor in good health. Some clones in this sample may be carry-over from other donors' samples.

V is TRBV7-2 and J is TRBJ1-2; no DNA is available, so the TRBD1 call from TCRdb remains unchecked. The V gene's germline CDR1 is SGHTA and CDR2 FQGNSA. This CDR3 has 14 residues. The CDR3 protein is CASSFLLQGSGYTF.

This sequence joins TRBV7-9 and TRBJ1-4; TCRdb proposes TRBD1, but this gene call is untestable without DNA. The CDR3 contains 14 residues. Per the germline V gene, CDR1 is SEHNR and CDR2 is FQNEAQ (reference sequence). The CDR3 region is CASSGTGGIEKLFF.

The gene calls are TRBV6-2 or TRBV6-3 and TRBJ2-3; TCRdb names TRBD2, which stays unverified in the absence of DNA. In germline, CDR1 is MNHEY, CDR2 SVGEGT. This CDR3 region has 15 residues. The CDR3 loop is CASSATSGGADTQYF.

The chain recombines TRBV27 with TRBJ1-1. From germline, CDR1 is MNHEY and CDR2 SMNVEV (reference sequence). The CDR3 spans 14 residues. CDR3 protein: CASSLSDGNTEAFF.

This chain joins TRBV12-3 or TRBV12-4 and TRBJ2-1; no DNA is available, so the TRBD1 call from TCRdb remains unchecked. The CDR3 consists of 16 residues. The CDR3 is CASSLASGTPTDEQFF.

V gene TRBV27 combines with J gene TRBJ2-7. Germline V gene data show CDR1 as MNHEY and CDR2 as SMNVEV (reference sequence). CDR3 length: 13 amino acids. The CDR3 region is CASQGRTTYEQYF.